These T cell receptor beta chains were read from a single sample in a study of blood T cell repertoires in COVID-19. Produced via immunoSEQ multiplex PCR; TCRdb's table is partial and in-frame only. The sample has 70,000 or so clones; around 89% are singletons. The specimen sequenced was peripheral blood. These receptors all come from a man aged 55 to 70 with acute or convalescent COVID-19. Each CDR3 is given with its conserved first and last residue. A D gene is named only where the DNA matches it firmly. Not all rows give a size; the values are once, few, many and, for expanded clones, a class.

TRBJ1-2,TRBV20-1,.,.,CSAPGGSGYTF,TGCAGTGCTCCCGGGGGTAGCGGCTACACCTTC
TRBJ1-2,TRBV30,.,.,CAWSVARLGYGYTF,TGTGCCTGGAGTGTAGCGCGACTAGGGTATGGCTACACCTTC
TRBJ2-1,TRBV12-3/TRBV12-4,once,.,CASSSQKLEQFF,TGTGCCAGCAGTTCACAGAAACTGGAGCAGTTCTTC
TRBJ1-1,TRBV9,.,.,CASSVGQWGTEAFF,TGTGCCAGCAGCGTTGGACAGTGGGGCACTGAAGCTTTCTTT
TRBJ2-5,TRBV3-1/TRBV3-2,.,.,CASSITGRQETQYF,TGTGCCAGCAGCATTACAGGTAGACAAGAGACCCAGTACTTC
TRBJ2-7,TRBV27,.,.,CASSLRRDSYEQYF,TGTGCCAGCAGTTTAAGGCGGGACTCCTACGAGCAGTACTTC
TRBJ2-7,TRBV7-6,.,.,CASSPGITYEQYF,TGTGCCAGCAGCCCCGGGATTACCTACGAGCAGTACTTC
TRBJ1-5,TRBV5-4,.,.,CASGQLNQPQHF,TGTGCCAGCGGGCAACTCAATCAGCCCCAGCATTTT
TRBJ1-5,TRBV5-6,few,.,CASSLGHLSNQPQHF,TGTGCCAGCAGCTTGGGACACCTTAGCAATCAGCCCCAGCATTTT
TRBJ1-2,TRBV27,.,.,CASSLSAPGLGNYGYTF,TGTGCCAGCAGTTTATCGGCCCCTGGGCTGGGTAACTATGGCTACACCTTC
TRBJ1-2,TRBV27,.,TRBD1,CASTTGGLYGYTF,TGTGCCAGCACGACAGGGGGCCTCTATGGCTACACCTTC
TRBJ1-2,TRBV5-6,once,TRBD1,CASSSTTPIGQENYTF,TGTGCCAGCAGCTCGACGACACCCATCGGACAGGAGAACTACACCTTC
TRBJ2-2,TRBV2,.,TRBD2,CASSEVSGRSLAGELFF,TGTGCCAGCAGTGAGGTGAGCGGGAGGTCCCTCGCCGGGGAGCTGTTTTTT
TRBJ2-1,TRBV5-1,.,TRBD2,CASRGLAVNEQFF,TGCGCCAGCAGGGGACTAGCGGTGAATGAGCAGTTCTTC
TRBJ1-5,TRBV5-1,few,.,CASSLVPDSNQPQHF,TGCGCCAGCAGCTTGGTGCCAGATAGCAATCAGCCCCAGCATTTT
TRBJ2-1,TRBV24-1,few,TRBD1,CATSLPGQGANEQFF,TGTGCCACCAGTCTACCGGGACAGGGGGCAAATGAGCAGTTCTTC
TRBJ2-3,TRBV12-2,.,.,CASRPPPERWTDTQYF,TGTGCAAGTCGCCCCCCCCCTGAGAGGTGGACAGATACGCAGTATTTT
TRBJ1-4,TRBV6-5,.,.,CASTALVTNEKLFF,TGTGCCAGCACCGCACTTGTAACTAATGAAAAACTGTTTTTT
TRBJ1-2,TRBV5-6,.,TRBD1,CASSLDGTAYGYTF,TGTGCCAGCAGCTTGGATGGGACAGCTTATGGCTACACCTTC
TRBJ2-3,TRBV6-5,.,.,CASRAGADTQYF,TGTGCCAGCAGGGCAGGGGCAGATACGCAGTATTTT
TRBJ2-3,TRBV7-9,.,.,CASSLAVGDTQYF,TGTGCCAGCAGCTTAGCCGTCGGAGATACGCAGTATTTT
TRBJ2-7,TRBV12-3/TRBV12-4,.,.,CASSLTDSYEQYF,TGTGCCAGCAGTTTAACAGACTCCTACGAGCAGTACTTC
TRBJ2-7,TRBV28,.,.,CASTYAGTRYEQYF,TGTGCCAGCACCTACGCCGGGACAAGGTACGAGCAGTACTTC
TRBJ1-1,TRBV6-4,.,.,CASRETVNTEAFF,TGTGCCAGCAGGGAGACAGTAAACACTGAAGCTTTCTTT
TRBJ2-7,TRBV3-1/TRBV3-2,few,.,CASSLRGETARREQYF,TGTGCCAGCAGCCTCCGAGGAGAAACGGCGAGGCGCGAGCAGTACTTC
TRBJ1-5,TRBV6-5,.,.,CASSRTESQPQHF,TGTGCCAGCAGTAGAACAGAGAGTCAGCCCCAGCATTTT
TRBJ2-7,TRBV10-1,.,TRBD1,CASSESGTATEQYF,TGCGCCAGCAGTGAGTCGGGGACAGCTACCGAGCAGTACTTC
TRBJ1-6,TRBV5-1,.,TRBD1,CASSEDTGGTSPLHF,TGCGCCAGCAGCGAGGATACAGGGGGCACGTCACCCCTCCACTTT
TRBJ1-5,TRBV7-9,.,.,CASSLVGGNQPQHF,TGTGCCAGCAGCTTAGTAGGGGGTAATCAGCCCCAGCATTTT
TRBJ2-7,TRBV6-1,.,.,CASSESRRGTYEQYF,TGTGCCAGCAGTGAATCCCGTCGGGGTACCTACGAGCAGTACTTC
TRBJ1-6,TRBV27,.,.,CASSYAFGHEDSPLHF,TGTGCCAGCAGTTACGCCTTCGGCCACGAGGATTCACCCCTCCACTTT
TRBJ1-6,TRBV6-5,.,.,CASSTQGSASPLHF,TGTGCCAGCAGTACACAGGGTTCCGCCTCACCCCTCCACTTT
TRBJ2-3,TRBV24-1,.,TRBD1,CATSDSGQNTDTQYF,TGTGCCACCAGTGATTCGGGACAGAACACAGATACGCAGTATTTT
TRBJ2-1,TRBV24-1,.,TRBD2,CATSDSSGGTYNEQFF,TGTGCCACCAGTGACAGTAGCGGGGGGACTTACAATGAGCAGTTCTTC
TRBJ1-1,TRBV7-9,.,.,CASSPQPRVGTEAFF,TGTGCCAGCAGCCCCCAACCCAGGGTGGGGACTGAAGCTTTCTTT
TRBJ1-2,TRBV5-1,.,.,CASSLAAGDGYTF,TGCGCCAGCAGCTTGGCAGCAGGCGATGGCTACACCTTC
TRBJ2-1,TRBV7-9,.,TRBD1,CASSDEGQGYDEQFF,TGTGCCAGCAGCGACGAAGGACAGGGGTACGATGAGCAGTTCTTC
TRBJ2-2,TRBV29-1,.,.,CSVDPANTGELFF,TGCAGCGTTGATCCAGCGAACACCGGGGAGCTGTTTTTT
TRBJ1-1,TRBV7-2,.,.,CASSSLTGHWGTEAFF,TGTGCCAGCAGCTCGTTGACGGGACACTGGGGCACTGAAGCTTTCTTT
TRBJ2-1,TRBV12-3/TRBV12-4,.,TRBD2,CASASGRDNEQFF,TGTGCCTCCGCTAGCGGGAGGGACAATGAGCAGTTCTTC
TRBJ1-1,TRBV5-6,.,TRBD1,CASSWGQGAGTEAFF,TGTGCCAGCAGCTGGGGACAGGGGGCAGGCACTGAAGCTTTCTTT
TRBJ2-7,TRBV29-1,.,TRBD1,CSVGQGATSYEQYF,TGCAGCGTTGGACAGGGGGCAACCTCCTACGAGCAGTACTTC
TRBJ2-4,TRBV6-2/TRBV6-3,.,.,CASSETPAGSAKNIQYF,TGTGCCAGCAGTGAGACTCCCGCGGGGTCAGCCAAAAACATTCAGTACTTC
TRBJ2-5,TRBV27,.,.,CASRPYGSGRRETQYF,TGTGCCAGCAGGCCCTATGGGTCAGGGAGGCGAGAGACCCAGTACTTC
TRBJ2-5,TRBV6-4,.,TRBD2,CASSLTSGGTETQYF,TGTGCCAGCAGTTTGACTAGCGGGGGAACAGAGACCCAGTACTTC
TRBJ1-2,TRBV13,once,.,CASSLVSGTGGGGYTF,TGTGCCAGCAGCTTAGTAAGCGGTACAGGCGGAGGGGGCTACACCTTC
TRBJ1-5,TRBV18,.,TRBD1,CASSPTGGRSNQPQHF,TGTGCCAGCTCACCGACAGGGGGCCGAAGTAATCAGCCCCAGCATTTT
TRBJ2-3,TRBV18,once,TRBD2,CASSALAGGRISTDTQYF,TGTGCCAGCTCAGCACTAGCGGGGGGGCGAATAAGCACAGATACGCAGTATTTT
TRBJ2-1,TRBV4-1,.,TRBD2,CASSQDRAGAGYNEQFF,TGCGCCAGCAGCCAAGATCGGGCGGGAGCAGGGTACAATGAGCAGTTCTTC
TRBJ2-2,TRBV7-6,.,.,CASSPRVVATGELFF,TGTGCCAGCAGCCCCAGGGTGGTCGCCACCGGGGAGCTGTTTTTT
TRBJ2-3,TRBV29-1,.,.,CSVEDKGGGTDTQYF,TGCAGCGTTGAAGATAAAGGGGGGGGGACAGATACGCAGTATTTT
TRBJ1-6,TRBV6-5,.,TRBD1,CASSLNRGDGSPLHF,TGTGCCAGCAGTTTAAACAGGGGGGACGGTTCACCCCTCCACTTT
TRBJ2-7,TRBV3-1/TRBV3-2,many,.,CASSFTGRGNEQYF,TGTGCCAGCAGTTTCACAGGGAGGGGTAACGAGCAGTACTTC
TRBJ2-2,TRBV11-1,.,TRBD1,CASSLGTGSTGELFF,TGTGCCAGCAGCTTAGGGACAGGGAGCACCGGGGAGCTGTTTTTT
TRBJ2-5,TRBV2,.,TRBD1,CASSPQGVIETQYF,TGTGCCAGCAGTCCGCAGGGGGTGATTGAGACCCAGTACTTC
TRBJ1-4,TRBV6-2/TRBV6-3,.,TRBD1,CASSYPPGQGGEKLFF,TGTGCCAGCAGTTACCCGCCGGGACAGGGGGGAGAAAAACTGTTTTTT
TRBJ1-4,TRBV27,.,TRBD1,CASSPSTGVQEKLFF,TGTGCCAGCAGTCCCTCGACAGGGGTGCAGGAAAAACTGTTTTTT
TRBJ2-1,TRBV20-1,.,.,CSASGGGSIVNEQFF,TGCAGTGCTAGTGGCGGCGGAAGCATCGTGAATGAGCAGTTCTTC
TRBJ1-1,TRBV10-3,.,.,CAISDVLQNTEAFF,TGTGCCATCAGTGATGTACTTCAGAACACTGAAGCTTTCTTT